This record concerns one T cell receptor (beta chain) sequence. Patients from Seattle were sampled longitudinally, starting during active infection. These data come from a study of blood T cell repertoires in COVID-19. Study-level information: Researchers got acute and convalescent COVID-19 samples from the United States, Italy and Spain. Sample material is recorded as cDNA or gDNA derived from T cells, B-cell-depleted T cells, or PBMCs.

In the original workflow: Reference gene primer amplification gave estimated nucleated cell counts. The protocol was immunoSEQ multiplex PCR, while the TCRdb copy is restricted to in-frame clones and leaves out a portion. V and J calls and clone size follow that table, whereas D and trimming were derived from the DNA. The sample consists of tens of thousands of clones, 89% of them appearing once. This receptor was identified in a man in his sixties with COVID-19, enrolled during active disease. Input material: peripheral blood.

The CDR3 region is CASSSLNYGYTF. The CDR3 nucleotides read TGTGCCAGCAGTTCCCTTAACTATGGCTACACCTTC. The V call is TRBV12-3 or TRBV12-4, the J call TRBJ1-2; D ambiguous. Trimming removed 4 bases from V and 1 base from J, with 4 bases in between. This CDR3 comprises 12 residues.